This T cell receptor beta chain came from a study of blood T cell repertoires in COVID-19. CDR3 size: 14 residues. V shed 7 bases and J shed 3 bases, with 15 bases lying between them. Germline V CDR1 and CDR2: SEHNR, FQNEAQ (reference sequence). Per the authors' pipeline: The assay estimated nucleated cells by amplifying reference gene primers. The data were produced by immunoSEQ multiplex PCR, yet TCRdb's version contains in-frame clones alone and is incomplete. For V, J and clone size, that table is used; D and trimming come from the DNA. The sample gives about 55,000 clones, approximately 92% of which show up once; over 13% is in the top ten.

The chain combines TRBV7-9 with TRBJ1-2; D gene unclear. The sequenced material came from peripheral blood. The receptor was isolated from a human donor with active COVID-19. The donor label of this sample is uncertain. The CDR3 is CASTRYGKDYGYTF. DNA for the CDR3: TGTGCCAGCACCCGATACGGGAAAGACTATGGCTACACCTTC.